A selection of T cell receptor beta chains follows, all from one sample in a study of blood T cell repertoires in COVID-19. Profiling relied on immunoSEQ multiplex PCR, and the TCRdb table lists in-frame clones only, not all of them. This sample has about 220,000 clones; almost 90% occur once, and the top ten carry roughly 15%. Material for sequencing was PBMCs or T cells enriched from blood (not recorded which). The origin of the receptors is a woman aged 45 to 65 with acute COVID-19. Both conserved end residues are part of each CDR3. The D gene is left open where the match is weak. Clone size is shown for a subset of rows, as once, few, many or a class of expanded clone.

CASSPRGGSGSYEQYF	TGTGCCAGCAGCCCCAGGGGTGGTAGCGGGAGTTACGAGCAGTACTTC	TRBD2	TRBV9	-	TRBJ2-7
CASNGQGIYAFF	TGTGCCAGCAATGGACAGGGGATTTATGCTTTCTTT	TRBD1	TRBV28	-	TRBJ1-1
CASSLDGAGNQPQHF	TGCGCCAGCAGCTTGGATGGGGCGGGCAATCAGCCCCAGCATTTT	-	TRBV5-1	once	TRBJ1-5
CAISESRGSSYEQYF	TGTGCCATCAGTGAGTCACGGGGGAGCTCCTACGAGCAGTACTTC	-	TRBV10-3	-	TRBJ2-7
CASSSPTGIVETQYF	TGTGCCAGCAGTTCCCCGACAGGGATTGTAGAGACCCAGTACTTC	TRBD1	TRBV28	-	TRBJ2-5
CASNLQGKTQYF	TGTGCCAGCAACCTACAGGGGAAGACCCAGTACTTC	TRBD1	TRBV7-2	-	TRBJ2-5
CATRGQGETEAFF	TGTGCCACCAGGGGACAGGGGGAGACTGAAGCTTTCTTT	TRBD1	TRBV24-1	-	TRBJ1-1
CSVGGSGEKLFF	TGCAGCGTGGGTGGGTCAGGCGAAAAACTGTTTTTT	-	TRBV29-1	-	TRBJ1-4
CASSSQLNEKLFF	TGTGCCAGCAGTTCCCAACTCAATGAAAAACTGTTTTTT	-	TRBV28	-	TRBJ1-4
CASSLYSYNEQFF	TGTGCCAGCAGTTTATACTCTTACAATGAGCAGTTCTTC	-	TRBV27	-	TRBJ2-1
CASSYSSQVKGNTIYF	TGTGCCAGCAGTTACTCTTCCCAGGTTAAAGGCAACACCATATATTTT	-	TRBV6-5	-	TRBJ1-3
CASSFRDRGLWEQFF	TGTGCCAGCAGCTTCCGGGACAGGGGGCTTTGGGAGCAGTTCTTC	TRBD1	TRBV13	-	TRBJ2-1
CATSDLGGQGLVNEQFF	TGTGCCACCAGTGATTTGGGTGGGCAGGGTCTGGTAAATGAGCAGTTCTTC	-	TRBV24-1	once	TRBJ2-1
CASSISGGYTGELFF	TGTGCCAGCAGCATCAGCGGGGGTTACACCGGGGAGCTGTTTTTT	TRBD2	TRBV7-9	-	TRBJ2-2
CASSERVPEAFF	TGTGCCAGCAGTGAGCGGGTACCTGAAGCTTTCTTT	-	TRBV6-1	-	TRBJ1-1
CASRTGWGEAFF	TGTGCCTCTCGGACAGGATGGGGTGAAGCTTTCTTT	TRBD1	TRBV30	-	TRBJ1-1
CASSQVLAGETGELFF	TGTGCCAGCTCACAGGTACTAGCGGGAGAAACCGGGGAGCTGTTTTTT	TRBD2	TRBV18	-	TRBJ2-2
CASNHLAVPYNEQFF	TGTGCCAGCAATCATCTAGCGGTTCCCTACAATGAGCAGTTCTTC	TRBD2	TRBV6-5	-	TRBJ2-1
CASNELGQSPAGRFETQYF	TGTGCCAGCAACGAATTAGGGCAGAGTCCGGCAGGGAGGTTTGAGACCCAGTACTTC	-	TRBV28	-	TRBJ2-5
CASSPQGSQLGIEAFF	TGTGCCAGCAGCCCTCAGGGGTCCCAACTAGGGATTGAAGCTTTCTTT	-	TRBV7-9	-	TRBJ1-1
CASSLGSARIYGYTF	TGTGCCAGCAGCTTAGGTAGTGCAAGAATCTATGGCTACACCTTC	-	TRBV7-2	once	TRBJ1-2
CASSFGDSQETQYF	TGCGCCAGCAGCTTTGGGGACAGCCAAGAGACCCAGTACTTC	TRBD1	TRBV5-1	-	TRBJ2-5
CASRLRDTSYEQYF	TGCGCCAGCCGACTCCGGGACACTTCCTACGAGCAGTACTTC	-	TRBV5-1	-	TRBJ2-7
CSASEVYEQYF	TGCAGTGCTAGCGAGGTATACGAGCAGTACTTC	-	TRBV20-1	-	TRBJ2-7
CASTDPDRSSYNSPLHF	TGCGCCAGCACCGATCCCGACAGGAGCTCCTATAATTCACCCCTCCACTTT	-	TRBV10-2	-	TRBJ1-6
CASSGQGNEQYF	TGTGCCAGCTCAGGGCAGGGGAACGAGCAGTACTTC	-	TRBV18	many	TRBJ2-7
CASSVVPRALSEQYF	TGTGCCAGCAGCGTAGTTCCCAGGGCACTCAGCGAGCAGTACTTC	-	TRBV9	-	TRBJ2-7
CASSYPTGSRGSNQPQHF	TGTGCCAGCAGTTACCCAACAGGCTCCAGGGGGAGCAATCAGCCCCAGCATTTT	TRBD1	TRBV6-2/TRBV6-3	once	TRBJ1-5
CASSFLGGSGSRDEQFF	TGTGCCAGCAGCTTTTTGGGCGGTAGCGGGAGTCGGGATGAGCAGTTCTTC	TRBD2	TRBV7-6	-	TRBJ2-1
CASSKTPTYEQYF	TGTGCCAGCAGCAAGACACCTACCTACGAGCAGTACTTC	-	TRBV9	-	TRBJ2-7
CASSQVGGPNQPQHF	TGTGCCAGCAGCCAAGTGGGGGGGCCCAATCAGCCCCAGCATTTT	-	TRBV4-2	-	TRBJ1-5
CASSFLAGVNGELFF	TGTGCCAGCAGTTTCCTAGCGGGAGTTAACGGGGAGCTGTTTTTT	TRBD2	TRBV27	-	TRBJ2-2
CASSLSGTGGTEAFF	TGTGCCAGCAGTTTATCCGGGACAGGGGGCACTGAAGCTTTCTTT	TRBD1	TRBV27	-	TRBJ1-1
CASRNTGVRPGELFF	TGTGCCAGTAGAAACACAGGGGTTAGGCCCGGGGAGCTGTTTTTT	TRBD1	TRBV19	-	TRBJ2-2
CASSSPSRGDEQYF	TGTGCCAGCAGCTCCCCCTCGCGGGGTGACGAGCAGTACTTC	-	TRBV7-8	-	TRBJ2-7
CASSQQGARTEAFF	TGTGCCAGCAGTCAACAGGGGGCGCGCACTGAAGCTTTCTTT	TRBD1	TRBV6-2/TRBV6-3	-	TRBJ1-1
CASSLEGQGSTDTQYF	TGCGCCAGCAGCTTGGAAGGACAGGGTAGCACAGATACGCAGTATTTT	TRBD1	TRBV5-1	-	TRBJ2-3
CASSQQRNYEQYF	TGTGCCAGCAGCCAACAGCGGAACTACGAGCAGTACTTC	-	TRBV4-2	-	TRBJ2-7
CASSLDQGQVNEKLFF	TGTGCCAGCAGCTTGGACCAGGGACAGGTCAATGAAAAACTGTTTTTT	TRBD1	TRBV5-8	-	TRBJ1-4
CASSKIPGLAYEQYF	TGTGCCAGCAGCAAGATACCGGGACTAGCGTACGAGCAGTACTTC	TRBD2	TRBV6-2/TRBV6-3	once	TRBJ2-7
CASSREGLAQNEQFF	TGTGCCAGCAGTAGGGAAGGACTAGCCCAAAATGAGCAGTTCTTC	TRBD2	TRBV6-5	-	TRBJ2-1
CASSTPDIHKLNPYYEQYF	TGCGCCAGCAGCACACCGGACATACACAAACTCAATCCCTACTACGAGCAGTACTTC	-	TRBV5-1	-	TRBJ2-7
CASSLYQGTYGYTF	TGTGCCAGCAGCTTGTATCAGGGAACCTATGGCTACACCTTC	-	TRBV5-6	-	TRBJ1-2
CASSTGLAGGDTQYF	TGTGCCAGTAGTACCGGGCTAGCGGGAGGGGATACGCAGTATTTT	TRBD2	TRBV19	-	TRBJ2-3
CASSDYSLAKFQYF	TGTGCCAGTTCCGACTACTCGTTGGCGAAGTTTCAGTACTTC	-	TRBV19	-	TRBJ2-7
CASSPQGGELNEQYF	TGTGCCAGCTCACCACAAGGCGGAGAATTAAACGAGCAGTACTTC	-	TRBV18	-	TRBJ2-7
CASSHGQGATVF	TGTGCCAGTAGTCACGGACAGGGGGCGACAGTCTTT	TRBD1	TRBV19	-	TRBJ1-1
CASSPTTSPSYNEQFF	TGTGCCAGCAGCCCCACAACTAGTCCCTCCTACAATGAGCAGTTCTTC	-	TRBV11-3	-	TRBJ2-1
CASSLGAGSNQPQHF	TGTGCCAGCAGCTTAGGGGCAGGGAGCAATCAGCCCCAGCATTTT	-	TRBV7-2	few	TRBJ1-5
CSVGPGNGNYGYTF	TGCAGCGTTGGCCCAGGGAACGGTAACTATGGCTACACCTTC	-	TRBV29-1	-	TRBJ1-2
CASSLVQGTVRTRETQYF	TGTGCCAGCAGCTTGGTACAGGGAACCGTACGAACGAGAGAGACCCAGTACTTC	-	TRBV5-5	-	TRBJ2-5